Presented here are 26 T cell receptor beta chains from one specimen sequenced in a study of blood T cells in healthy people across ages. Next came a second PCR, run for about 7 to 12 cycles, which used a sample-barcoded 5' primer along with a J-beta primer mix. In TCRdb, the 5' RACE reads were re-called with MiXCR into one record per CDR3 protein. The data contain approximately 900,000 distinct CDR3 sequences, about 48% of them singletons. Material for sequencing was blood. All receptors derive from a man aged 25 to 40 in good health.

In its sample, this clonotype was seen a few times. V gene TRBV20-1 combines with J gene TRBJ2-7; 8 nucleotides match TRBD1. Germline CDR1 reads DFQATT; CDR2 reads SNEGSKA (reference sequence). The CDR3 runs 18 residues. V gave up 5 bases and J gave up 0 bases; unmatched junction bases: 18. The CDR3 protein is CSAETGTGTISSSYEQYF. The CDR3 DNA sequence: TGCAGTGCTGAGACCGGGACAGGCACAATTTCAAGCTCCTACGAGCAGTACTTC.

Written as DNA, the CDR3 is TGTGCCAGCACCTACGGACAGGGGAGAAGATGGGCCGGGGAGCTGTTTTTT. This sequence encodes CASTYGQGRRWAGELFF. The rearrangement joins TRBV2 to TRBJ2-2, with 9 bases identical to TRBD1. CDR1 SNHLY and CDR2 FYNNEI come from the germline V gene. V lost 7 bases and J lost 6; bases outside the gene matches: 15. CDR3 length equals 17 residues.

The gene calls are TRBV7-2 and TRBJ2-3; TRBD2 agrees at 10 bases. Germline trimming cut 1 base from V and 5 bases from J; bases unmatched to any gene: 6. There are 16 residues in the CDR3. Germline values: CDR1 SGHTA, CDR2 FQGNSA. CDR3 in amino acids: CASSLEPTSGQDTQYF. The CDR3 nucleotides are TGTGCCAGCAGCTTAGAACCGACTAGCGGGCAAGATACGCAGTATTTT.

In its sample, this clonotype was seen a few times. This chain uses TRBV5-6 with TRBJ2-3, with 10 bases fitting TRBD2. Germline CDR1 SGHDT, CDR2 YYEEEE. Trimming at V came to 5 bases and at J to 6 bases, leaving 3 bases not matched to a gene. The CDR3 runs to 13 residues. CDR3 loop: CASSMTSGDTQYF. CDR3 in DNA: TGTGCCAGCAGTATGACTAGCGGGGATACGCAGTATTTT.

This clonotype was seen only a few times. J is TRBJ2-1 and V is TRBV5-6; no clear D. CDR1 is SGHDT and CDR2 is YYEEEE in the germline V gene. This CDR3 region has 14 residues. Trimming took 0 bases from V and 7 from J, leaving 11 bases between them. CDR3: CASSLAVAANEQFF. CDR3 nucleotides: TGTGCCAGCAGCTTGGCCGTCGCGGCAAATGAGCAGTTCTTC.

This clonotype was detected only a few times. The CDR3 DNA is TGTGCCAGCAGCAGATCGGAAAACATTCAGTACTTC. Translation gives CASSRSENIQYF. The rearrangement joins TRBV12-3 or TRBV12-4 to TRBJ2-4; D gene ambiguous. The CDR3 has 12 residues. Trimming cost V 6 bases and J 5 bases, with 8 bases left between them.

The count of this clonotype is one. This chain links TRBV5-4 with TRBJ1-2; TRBD1 agrees at 7 bases. V dropped 3 bases and J dropped 3; count of bases not matched to a gene: 5. Germline CDR1 is SGHNT and CDR2 is YYREEE (reference sequence). CDR3 length: 14 amino acids. The CDR3, as DNA: TGTGCCAGCAGCTCGGACAGGCCCCACTATGGCTACACCTTC. Its translation is CASSSDRPHYGYTF.

This clonotype was detected once. The J gene is TRBJ2-7, the V gene TRBV20-1; D is perhaps TRBD1 (6 bases). The CDR3 has 14 residues. Trimming shortened V by 3 bases and J by 2 bases, and 14 bases separated the two germline ends. Germline CDR1 reads DFQATT; CDR2 reads SNEGSKA (reference sequence). The CDR3 DNA reads TGCAGTGCTAGTGTTACAGGGCGTCCCTACGAGCAGTACTTC. Translated: CSASVTGRPYEQYF.

CDR3: CATSDPGHRTDTQYF. CDR3 DNA sequence: TGTGCCACCAGTGATCCGGGACACCGCACAGATACGCAGTATTTT. V gene TRBV24-1 combines with J gene TRBJ2-3; D perhaps matches TRBD1 (6 bases). In germline, CDR1 is KGHDR, CDR2 SFDVKD. The V gene lost 3 bases and the J gene lost 1 base, with 10 bases spanning the gap. CDR3 length: 15 residues.

In the case of this clonotype: The junction differs from germline at one of its ends, possibly a read error. The chain couples TRBV6-6 to TRBJ1-4; D remains ambiguous. Germline V CDR1 and CDR2: MNHNY, SVGAGI (reference sequence). The CDR3 loop spans 15 amino acids. DNA of the CDR3: TGTGCCAGCAGCTACACGCCGGCAACTAATGAAAAACCGTTTTTT. It specifies CASSYTPATNEKPFF.

Of note for this clonotype: Its ends do not fully match the called genes, so a read error is possible. J is TRBJ2-1 and V is TRBV7-2; 10 nucleotides align to TRBD1. The CDR3 consists of 15 residues. The germline V gene has CDR1 SGHTA and CDR2 FQGNSA. The DNA of the CDR3 is TGTGCCAGCGGCTTAGGGGGACAGGGGCCCAATGAGCAGTTCTTC. This translates into CASGLGGQGPNEQFF.

This chain connects TRBV6-2 or TRBV6-3 to TRBJ2-1, with 9 bases that match TRBD1. This CDR3 has 15 amino acids. The germline CDR1 and CDR2 sequences are MNHEY and SVGEGT. After removal of 2 bases from V and 6 bases from J, the junction contained 5 bases not matched to a gene. The chain's CDR3 is CASSYEGQGPNEQFF. CDR3 nucleotide sequence: TGTGCCAGCAGTTACGAGGGACAGGGTCCCAATGAGCAGTTCTTC.

V usage is TRBV12-5 and J usage is TRBJ2-3; D may be TRBD2 (7 bases). CDR1 is LGHNT, CDR2 FRNRAP, per germline. V lost 7 bases and J lost 0, with 14 bases in between. This CDR3 region has 15 residues. This chain's CDR3 is CASASGGASTDTQYF. In DNA form, the CDR3 reads TGTGCTAGTGCTTCGGGGGGCGCTAGCACAGATACGCAGTATTTT.

This clonotype has only a few counts. V is TRBV12-3 or TRBV12-4 and J is TRBJ2-3; D unclear. CDR3 length: 15 amino acids. Trimming removed 1 base at V and 0 bases at J, with 8 bases between. CDR3 sequence (DNA): TGTGCCAGCAGTTTAGAGGTTCCTAGCACAGATACGCAGTATTTT. This encodes CASSLEVPSTDTQYF.

This clonotype was recorded once. The chain is built from TRBV6-5 and TRBJ1-2; 7 bases are a match to TRBD1. This CDR3 has 13 residues. CDR1 MNHEY and CDR2 SVGAGI come from the germline V gene. J was trimmed by 8 bases and V by 5 bases; bases with no gene match: 8. CDR3 residues: CASSQGTVCGYTF. CDR3 DNA: TGTGCCAGCAGTCAGGGGACAGTTTGCGGCTACACCTTC.

The genes are TRBV7-2 and TRBJ1-4, with D unresolved. V was cut by 4 bases and J by 8 bases, with 8 bases left in between. This CDR3 comprises 12 residues. Germline V CDR1 and CDR2: SGHTA, FQGNSA. Written as DNA, the CDR3 is TGTGCCAGCAGCTCTGGACTAGAAAAACTGTTTTTT. Amino acids: CASSSGLEKLFF.

This clonotype was counted only a few times. This chain connects TRBV27 to TRBJ1-2; TRBD1 is a possible D gene (5 bases). V lost 4 bases to trimming and J lost 0 bases, with 15 bases between them. CDR1 MNHEY and CDR2 SMNVEV come from the germline V gene (reference sequence). This CDR3 contains 16 residues. The CDR3 region is CASSSFSGGANYGYTF. As DNA, the CDR3 is TGTGCCAGCAGTTCCTTTTCGGGAGGGGCTAACTATGGCTACACCTTC.

The chain combines TRBV6-1 with TRBJ1-1; a possible D gene is TRBD1 (5 bases). This CDR3 spans 13 amino acids. Germline V gene sequence: CDR1 MNHNS, CDR2 SASEGT. Trimming shortened V by 11 bases and J by 6 bases, and 19 bases separated the two germline ends. Here the CDR3 DNA reads TGTGCCGCGGCCCTGGTTCAGGGACCTGAAGCTTTCTTT. Residues: CAAALVQGPEAFF.

The rearrangement joins TRBV28 to TRBJ2-2, with 7 bases aligning to TRBD1. Germline CDR1 reads MDHEN; CDR2 reads SYDVKM. The ends lost 5 bases at V and 5 bases at J; junction bases unmatched: 8. The CDR3 covers 15 residues. The CDR3 region is CASSRRGGGTGELFF. CDR3 bases: TGTGCCAGCAGTCGACGAGGGGGCGGGACCGGGGAGCTGTTTTTT.

The chain couples TRBV4-2 to TRBJ2-3; unclear D gene. The CDR3 runs 14 residues. Per germline, CDR1 LGHNA and CDR2 YNFKEQ. Trimming removed 5 bases at V and 4 bases at J, with 13 bases between. CDR3 protein: CASSVGSEPDTQYF. Here the CDR3 DNA reads TGTGCCAGCAGCGTGGGATCTGAGCCAGATACGCAGTATTTT.

V and J are TRBV28 and TRBJ2-7; the match to TRBD1 covers 7 bases. This CDR3 contains 16 residues. Trimming cost V 3 bases and J 2 bases; bases outside gene matches: 10. The germline gives CDR1 MDHEN, CDR2 SYDVKM. For the CDR3, the DNA is TGTGCCAGCAGTTTTAAACAGGGGTCAACAACCTACGAGCAGTACTTC. It yields the protein CASSFKQGSTTYEQYF.

The chain joins TRBV7-2 to TRBJ2-1; D call uncertain. This CDR3 comprises 13 residues. Germline values: CDR1 SGHTA, CDR2 FQGNSA. Trimming shortened V by 6 bases and J by 1 base, and 7 bases separated the two germline ends. CDR3 region: CASREISYNEQFF. The CDR3 DNA is TGTGCCAGCAGGGAGATATCCTACAATGAGCAGTTCTTC.

There are a few counts of this clonotype. V and J are TRBV3-1 and TRBJ2-1; D uncertain. V was shortened by 3 bases and J by 8 bases, with 8 bases between the two germline ends. The germline gives CDR1 LGHDT, CDR2 YNNKEL (reference sequence). The CDR3 contains 12 residues. The CDR3 region is CASSQVGYEQFF. CDR3 sequence (DNA): TGTGCCAGCAGCCAGGTGGGCTATGAGCAGTTCTTC.

Remarks on this clonotype: This may be a read error: a much more frequent sequence differs by one nucleotide. The V gene is TRBV6-1, the J gene TRBJ2-5; 10 bases agree with TRBD2. The CDR3 is 16 amino acids. Losses at the gene ends were 6 bases for V and 5 bases for J; bases not matched to a gene: 12. From germline, CDR1 is MNHNS and CDR2 SASEGT. The DNA of the CDR3 is TGTGCCAGCAGCGCACGCCCTAGCGGGGGTTGTGAGACCCAGTACTTC. Translated: CASSARPSGGCETQYF.

V is TRBV5-1 and J is TRBJ2-7, with 11 positions matching TRBD2. The CDR3 runs 15 residues. V dropped 4 bases and J dropped 3; count of bases not matched to a gene: 6. CDR1 SGHRS and CDR2 YFSETQ come from the germline V gene. In DNA form, the CDR3 reads TGCGCCAGCAGCCCGCTAGCGGGGGGTTACTACGAGCAGTACTTC. This translates into CASSPLAGGYYEQYF. Variable domain in full (rest from reference TRBV5-1 and TRBJ2-7): KAGVTQTPRYLIKTRGQQVTLSCSPISGHRSVSWYQQTPGQGLQFLFEYFSETQRNKGNFPGRFSGRQFSNSRSEMNVSTLELGDSALYLCASSPLAGGYYEQYFGPGTRLTVT.

The genes are TRBV20-1 and TRBJ1-2; D gene uncertain. This CDR3 is 11 amino acids long. Trimming pared 8 bases from V and 1 base from J, leaving 8 bases between. Germline values: CDR1 DFQATT, CDR2 SNEGSKA (reference sequence). DNA for the CDR3: TGCAGTAGGAGTTTTAACTATGGCTACACCTTC. As protein: CSRSFNYGYTF.